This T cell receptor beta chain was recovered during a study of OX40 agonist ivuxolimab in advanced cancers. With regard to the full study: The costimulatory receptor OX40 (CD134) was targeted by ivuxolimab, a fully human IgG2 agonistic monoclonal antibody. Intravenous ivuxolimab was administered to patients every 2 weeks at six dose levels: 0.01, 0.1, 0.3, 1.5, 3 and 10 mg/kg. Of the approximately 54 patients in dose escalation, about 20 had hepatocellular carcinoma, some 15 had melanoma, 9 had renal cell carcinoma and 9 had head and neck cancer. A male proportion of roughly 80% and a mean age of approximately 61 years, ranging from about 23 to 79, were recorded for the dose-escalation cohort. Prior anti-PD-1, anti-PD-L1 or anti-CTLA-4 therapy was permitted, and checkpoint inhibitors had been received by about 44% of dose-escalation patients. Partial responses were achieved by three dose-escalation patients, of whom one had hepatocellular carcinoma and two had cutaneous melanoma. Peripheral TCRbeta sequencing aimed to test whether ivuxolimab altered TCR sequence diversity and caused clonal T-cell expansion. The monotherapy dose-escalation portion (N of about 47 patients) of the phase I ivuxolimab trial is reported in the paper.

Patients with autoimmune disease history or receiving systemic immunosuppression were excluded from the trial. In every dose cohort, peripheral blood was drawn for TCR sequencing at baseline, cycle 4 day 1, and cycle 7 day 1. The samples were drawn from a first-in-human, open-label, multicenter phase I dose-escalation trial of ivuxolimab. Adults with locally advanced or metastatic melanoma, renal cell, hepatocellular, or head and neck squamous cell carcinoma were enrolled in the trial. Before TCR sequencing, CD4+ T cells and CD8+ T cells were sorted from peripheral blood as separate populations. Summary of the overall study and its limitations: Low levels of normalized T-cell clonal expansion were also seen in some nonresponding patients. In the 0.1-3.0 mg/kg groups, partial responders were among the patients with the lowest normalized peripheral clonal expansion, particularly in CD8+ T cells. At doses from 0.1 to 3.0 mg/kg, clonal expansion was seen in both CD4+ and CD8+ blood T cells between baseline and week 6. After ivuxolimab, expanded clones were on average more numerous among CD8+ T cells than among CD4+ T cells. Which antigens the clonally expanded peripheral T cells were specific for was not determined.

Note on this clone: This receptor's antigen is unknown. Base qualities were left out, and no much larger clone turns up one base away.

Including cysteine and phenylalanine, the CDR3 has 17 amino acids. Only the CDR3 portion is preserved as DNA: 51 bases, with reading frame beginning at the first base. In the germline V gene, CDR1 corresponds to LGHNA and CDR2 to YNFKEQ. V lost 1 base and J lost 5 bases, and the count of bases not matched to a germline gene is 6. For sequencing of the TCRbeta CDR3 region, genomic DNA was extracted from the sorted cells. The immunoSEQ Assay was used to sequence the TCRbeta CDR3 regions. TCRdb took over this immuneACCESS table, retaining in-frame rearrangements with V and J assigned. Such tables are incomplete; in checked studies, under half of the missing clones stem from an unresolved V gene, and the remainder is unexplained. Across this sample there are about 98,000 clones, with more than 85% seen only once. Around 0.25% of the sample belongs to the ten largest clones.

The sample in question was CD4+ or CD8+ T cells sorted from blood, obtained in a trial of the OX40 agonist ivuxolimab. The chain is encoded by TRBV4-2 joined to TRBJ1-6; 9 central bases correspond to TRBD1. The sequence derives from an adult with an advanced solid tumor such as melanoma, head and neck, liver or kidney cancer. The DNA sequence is TGTGCCAGCAGCCAAGTTACAGGGGGCGGGAATAATTCACCCCTCCACTTT. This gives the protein CASSQVTGGGNNSPLHF.